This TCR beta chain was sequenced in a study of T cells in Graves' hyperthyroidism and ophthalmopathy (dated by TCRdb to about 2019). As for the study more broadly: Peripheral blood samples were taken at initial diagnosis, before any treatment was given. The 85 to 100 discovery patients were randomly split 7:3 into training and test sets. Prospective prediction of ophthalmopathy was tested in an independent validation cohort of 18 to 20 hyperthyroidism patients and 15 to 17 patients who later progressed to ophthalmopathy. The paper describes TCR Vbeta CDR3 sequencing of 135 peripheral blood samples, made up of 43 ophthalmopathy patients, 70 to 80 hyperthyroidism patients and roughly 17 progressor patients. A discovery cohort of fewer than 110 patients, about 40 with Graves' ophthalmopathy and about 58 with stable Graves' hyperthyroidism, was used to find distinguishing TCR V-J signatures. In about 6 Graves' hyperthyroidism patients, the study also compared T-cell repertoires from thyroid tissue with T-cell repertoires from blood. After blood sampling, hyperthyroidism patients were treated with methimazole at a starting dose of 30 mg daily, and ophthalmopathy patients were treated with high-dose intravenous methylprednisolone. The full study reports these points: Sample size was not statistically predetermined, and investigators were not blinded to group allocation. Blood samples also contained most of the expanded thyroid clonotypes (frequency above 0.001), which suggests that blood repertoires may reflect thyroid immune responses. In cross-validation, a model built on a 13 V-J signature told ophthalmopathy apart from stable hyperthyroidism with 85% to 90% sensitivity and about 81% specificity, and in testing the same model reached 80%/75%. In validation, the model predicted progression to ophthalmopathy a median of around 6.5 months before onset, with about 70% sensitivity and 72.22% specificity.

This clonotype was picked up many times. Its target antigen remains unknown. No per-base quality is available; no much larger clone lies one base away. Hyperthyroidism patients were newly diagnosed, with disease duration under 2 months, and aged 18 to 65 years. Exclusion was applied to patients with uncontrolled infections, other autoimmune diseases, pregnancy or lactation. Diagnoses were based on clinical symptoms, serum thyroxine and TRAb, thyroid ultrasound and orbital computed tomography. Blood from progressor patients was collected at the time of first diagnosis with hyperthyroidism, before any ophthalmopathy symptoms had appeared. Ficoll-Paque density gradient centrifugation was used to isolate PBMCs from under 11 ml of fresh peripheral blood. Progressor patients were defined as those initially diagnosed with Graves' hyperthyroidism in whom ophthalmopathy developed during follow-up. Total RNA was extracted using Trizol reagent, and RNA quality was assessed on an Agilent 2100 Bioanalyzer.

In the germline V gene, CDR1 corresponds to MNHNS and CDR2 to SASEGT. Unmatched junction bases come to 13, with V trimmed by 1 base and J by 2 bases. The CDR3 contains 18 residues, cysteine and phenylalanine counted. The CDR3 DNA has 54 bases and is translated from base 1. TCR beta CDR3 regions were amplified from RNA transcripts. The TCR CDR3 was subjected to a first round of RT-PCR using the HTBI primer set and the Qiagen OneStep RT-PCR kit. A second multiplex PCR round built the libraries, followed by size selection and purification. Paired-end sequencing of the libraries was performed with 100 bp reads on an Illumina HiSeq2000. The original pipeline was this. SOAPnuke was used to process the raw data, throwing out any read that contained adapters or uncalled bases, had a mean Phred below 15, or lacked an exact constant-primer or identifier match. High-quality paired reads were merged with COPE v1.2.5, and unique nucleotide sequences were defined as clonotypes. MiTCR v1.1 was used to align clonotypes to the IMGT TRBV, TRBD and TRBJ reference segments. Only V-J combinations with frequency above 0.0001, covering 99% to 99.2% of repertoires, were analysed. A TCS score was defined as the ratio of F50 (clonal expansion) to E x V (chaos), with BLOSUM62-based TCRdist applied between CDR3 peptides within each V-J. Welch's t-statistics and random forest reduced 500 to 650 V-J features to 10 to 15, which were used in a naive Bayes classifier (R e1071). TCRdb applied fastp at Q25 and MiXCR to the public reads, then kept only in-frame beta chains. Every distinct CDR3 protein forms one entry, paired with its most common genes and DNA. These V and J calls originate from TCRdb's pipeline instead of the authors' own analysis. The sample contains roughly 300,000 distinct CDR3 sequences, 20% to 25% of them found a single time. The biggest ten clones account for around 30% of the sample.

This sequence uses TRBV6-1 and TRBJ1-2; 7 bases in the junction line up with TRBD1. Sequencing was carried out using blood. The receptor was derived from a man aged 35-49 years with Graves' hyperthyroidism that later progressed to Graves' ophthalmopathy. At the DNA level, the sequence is TGTGCCAGCAGTGAAGACTTTTCGGGTCAGGGGGGCAACTATGGCTACACCTTC. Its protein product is CASSEDFSGQGGNYGYTF.